The sequence of this TCR beta chain was determined in a study of T cell changes during pregnancy in multiple sclerosis. Method: immunoSEQ multiplex PCR; TCRdb's copy keeps in-frame clones and lacks some. Seen here are about 12,000 clones, 88% observed once, and the top ten hold approximately 7.7%. This CDR3 comprises 15 residues. With 6 bases clipped from V and 5 bases from J, the junction kept 11 bases outside the gene matches. CDR1 and CDR2 from the germline V gene are SGHTA and FQGNSA. The source is a female donor in good health, enrolled as a control in a pregnancy study. The material sequenced was CD8+ T cells from peripheral blood mononuclear cells, taken in the second trimester of pregnancy. The chain carries TRBV7-2 and TRBJ2-5, with 8 bases lining up with TRBD2. CDR3: CASSIGGGWGETQYF. The CDR3 nucleotides read TGTGCCAGCAGTATAGGCGGGGGGTGGGGGGAGACCCAGTACTTC.